The clone carrying this T cell receptor (beta chain) has only one observation. This specimen belongs to a study of cytomegalovirus exposure and HLA in healthy donors. PCR used 60 Vbeta primers and 13 Jbeta primers. Using immunoSEQ multiplex PCR, the repertoire was profiled, and TCRdb retains in-frame clones only, with some absent. The sample consists of 120,000 to 150,000 clones, around 70% of them appearing once. Germline V gene lookup returns CDR1 MGHRA and CDR2 YSYEKL. The junction had 8 bases not matched to a gene; V was cut back by 0 bases and J by 8 bases. The CDR3 consists of 16 residues. The sequencing sample was made of PBMCs. This chain links TRBV4-1 with TRBJ1-4; 8 bases map to TRBD1. This TCR was sampled from a woman younger than 45 in good health and CMV-seronegative. The CDR3 DNA is TGCGCCAGCAGCCAAGATAGAGGACAGGGAAAAGAAAAACTGTTTTTT. It yields the protein CASSQDRGQGKEKLFF.